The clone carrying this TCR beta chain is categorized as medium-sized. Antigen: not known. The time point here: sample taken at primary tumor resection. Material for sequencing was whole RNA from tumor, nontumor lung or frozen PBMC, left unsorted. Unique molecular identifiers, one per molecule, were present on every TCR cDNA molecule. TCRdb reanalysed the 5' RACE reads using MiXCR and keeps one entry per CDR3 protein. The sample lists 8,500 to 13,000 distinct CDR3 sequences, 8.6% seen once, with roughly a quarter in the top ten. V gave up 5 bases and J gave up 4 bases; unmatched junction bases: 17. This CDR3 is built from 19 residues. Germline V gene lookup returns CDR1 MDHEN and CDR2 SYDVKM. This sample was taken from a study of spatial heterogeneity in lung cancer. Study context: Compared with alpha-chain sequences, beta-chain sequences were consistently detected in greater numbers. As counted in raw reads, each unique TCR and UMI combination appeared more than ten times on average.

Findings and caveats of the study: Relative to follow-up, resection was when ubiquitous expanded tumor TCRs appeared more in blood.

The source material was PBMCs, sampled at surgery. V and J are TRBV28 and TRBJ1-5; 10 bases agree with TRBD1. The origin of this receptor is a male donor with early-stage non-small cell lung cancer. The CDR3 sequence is CASSHPRQGAGPRNQPQHF. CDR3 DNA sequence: TGTGCCAGCAGTCATCCCCGACAGGGGGCAGGACCCCGAAATCAGCCCCAGCATTTT.